The source of this T cell receptor beta chain is a study of T cell responses to AZD1222 COVID-19 vaccine. Overall study findings and caveats: Reports say nearly half of spike-specific TCRs go after unmutated variant regions. Once two AZD1222 doses were given, Spike-specific TCR breadth and depth went up. Spike-spanning, vaccine-associated CD4 TCRs were dominant at 160-218 and 743-854. The study identified only five or six AZD1222 recipients as seropositive at baseline.

About this clone itself: No antigen is known for it.

Method: immunoSEQ multiplex PCR; TCRdb's copy keeps in-frame clones and lacks some. Here the sample spans roughly 120,000 clones, 90% to 95% being singletons. The CDR3 is 17 amino acids. Germline trimming cut 5 bases from V and 0 bases from J; bases unmatched to any gene: 4. Germline V gives CDR1 MRHNA, CDR2 SNTAGT. The clonotype was recovered from an adult in good health. This chain links TRBV6-4 with TRBJ2-1, with 13 nucleotides matching TRBD2. This specimen was peripheral blood, taken on day 0 of AZD1222 vaccination. The CDR3 region is CASSRTSGSLSYNEQFF. The CDR3 region has the DNA TGTGCCAGCAGTCGGACTAGCGGGAGTCTCTCCTACAATGAGCAGTTCTTC.